The T cell receptor (beta chain) under discussion was sequenced for a study of control samples from healthy donors and cancer patients. The data were produced by immunoSEQ multiplex PCR, yet TCRdb's version contains in-frame clones alone and is incomplete. The top ten hold just over 2% of the sample, which has 150,000 to 200,000 clones, about nine tenths seen once. CDR1 MNHEY and CDR2 SMNVEV come from the germline V gene (reference sequence). The ends were cut back, 2 bases at V and 4 bases at J, with 8 bases in the middle. This CDR3 is 14 amino acids long. This TCR derives from a woman in her thirties or forties in good health. The chain employs TRBV27 and TRBJ2-2, with D hard to call. Specimen: blood. The CDR3 nucleotides read TGTGCCAGCAGTTTACCAGTTCCCACCGGGGAGCTGTTTTTT. Its protein product is CASSLPVPTGELFF.